Below are 9 T cell receptor beta chains sequenced from a single sample in a study of T cells after yellow fever vaccination. One entry per CDR3 protein, called by TCRdb with MiXCR from the 5' RACE reads. The sample has about 360,000 distinct CDR3 sequences, 6.2% seen once. Sequenced here: PBMCs, sampled 5 days after the yellow fever booster vaccination. These receptors came from a man aged 30-40 years who received the YFV17D yellow fever vaccine.

The gene calls are TRBV29-1 and TRBJ2-3, with no clear D. The CDR3 is made up of 15 amino acids. V shed 0 bases and J shed 1 base, with 11 bases lying between them. Per germline, CDR1 SQVTM and CDR2 ANQGSEA. This CDR3 is CSVEDQELGTDTQYF. The CDR3, as DNA: TGCAGCGTTGAAGACCAGGAGTTGGGCACAGATACGCAGTATTTT.

The table lists this clonotype with many counts. This chain uses TRBV5-1 with TRBJ2-7, with D perhaps matching TRBD1 (6 bases). Germline assignment: CDR1 SGHRS and CDR2 YFSETQ. Deletions cut 4 bases from V and 3 bases from J, with 14 bases between. CDR3 size: 14 residues. The CDR3 nucleotides are TGCGCCAGCAGCCCACAGGGATTCGACTACGAGCAGTACTTC. Its protein is CASSPQGFDYEQYF.

This chain joins TRBV6-2 or TRBV6-3 and TRBJ2-1; TRBD2 agrees at 9 bases. Germline V lookup: CDR1 MNHEY, CDR2 SVGEGT. The V segment lost 5 bases and the J segment 4 bases; nucleotides outside the gene matches: 9. CDR3 length: 16 amino acids. CDR3 DNA: TGTGCCAGCAGTCCCTTGCGGGGGGGCTCGTACAATGAGCAGTTCTTC. Translated: CASSPLRGGSYNEQFF.

This clonotype was seen a few times. V gene TRBV29-1 combines with J gene TRBJ2-7; the D gene could be TRBD1 or TRBD2 (6 bases each). Germline lookup yields CDR1 SQVTM and CDR2 ANQGSEA. This CDR3 has 14 amino acids. V lost 6 bases and J 4 bases, leaving 19 bases between the germline ends. CDR3 in amino acids: CSVLTGRTIYEQYF. For the CDR3, the DNA is TGCAGCGTCCTAACAGGGAGGACCATTTACGAGCAGTACTTC.

This clonotype was detected a few times. The V and J genes are TRBV4-2 and TRBJ2-7, with TRBD2 as a possible D gene (7 bases). Germline V gene lookup returns CDR1 LGHNA and CDR2 YNFKEQ. This CDR3 has 16 residues. V shed 5 bases and J shed 1 base, with 18 bases lying between them. The CDR3 DNA reads TGTGCCAGCAGCACACACAGGGACTATCTTTCCTACGAGCAGTACTTC. Amino acids: CASSTHRDYLSYEQYF.

This clonotype was counted between two and nine times. The V call is TRBV6-1, the J call TRBJ2-7; D unclear. Trimming removed 6 bases from V and 2 bases from J, with 17 bases in between. The CDR3 runs to 15 residues. Looked up from germline, CDR1 is MNHNS and CDR2 is SASEGT. The CDR3 bases are TGTGCCAGCAGAGAGACCTGGACCGTTACCTACGAGCAGTACTTC. It translates to CASRETWTVTYEQYF.

This clonotype has at least ten counts. The V gene is TRBV11-2, the J gene TRBJ2-1, with D possibly being TRBD1 or TRBD2 (7 bases each). Germline loops: CDR1 SGHAT, CDR2 FQNNGV. This CDR3 contains 13 residues. V lost 10 bases to trimming and J lost 10 bases, with 20 bases between them. The CDR3, as DNA: TGTGCCACCAGGGGGGCTAGCGGATTAGAGCAGTTCTTC. Its protein is CATRGASGLEQFF.

This clonotype was counted between two and nine times. CDR3 sequence reads: CASSEAKTQYF. The CDR3 nucleotides read TGTGCCAGCAGTGAAGCGAAGACCCAGTACTTC. V usage is TRBV25-1 and J usage is TRBJ2-5, with unresolved D. V lost 2 bases and J lost 6, with 4 bases in between. Per germline, CDR1 MGHDK and CDR2 SYGVNS. The CDR3 consists of 11 residues.

The chain carries TRBV12-3 or TRBV12-4 and TRBJ2-7; 8 bases fit TRBD1. The CDR3 totals 16 residues. Trimming cost V 1 base and J 6 bases; bases outside gene matches: 11. The CDR3 DNA reads TGTGCCAGCAGTTTAGGTCCGAGACAGGGGACTGGCGAGCAGTACTTC. This codes for CASSLGPRQGTGEQYF.